The clone carrying this TCR beta chain was seen ten or more times. The sample originates from a study of early T cells in non-severe SARS-CoV-2 infection. CDR1 is DFQATT, CDR2 SNEGSKA, per germline (reference sequence). V was clipped by 6 bases and J by 3 bases; unmatched bases: 11. This CDR3 contains 15 residues. TCRdb reprocessed the 5' RACE reads with MiXCR, giving one entry per CDR3 protein. The top ten clones hold 10% to 14% of a sample with 29,000 or so distinct CDR3 sequences, approximately 5.4% of them seen once. V and J are TRBV20-1 and TRBJ2-7, with TRBD2 identical over 10 bases. The sequencing input was whole blood. The receptor was derived from an adult who was a healthcare worker with PCR-confirmed SARS-CoV-2 infection or an uninfected control (not recorded which). The CDR3 reads CSAPEGASGGYEQYF. CDR3 nucleotide sequence: TGCAGTGCGCCCGAGGGAGCTAGCGGGGGCTACGAGCAGTACTTC.